The source of this T cell receptor (beta chain) is a study of blood T cells in healthy people across ages. Study as a whole: Capture by template switching was about one barcoded beta molecule per two T cells. Study observations and caveats: Because donor CMV status was unknown, expanded clonotype changes were possibly confounded.

The CDR3 extends over 13 amino acids. V gave up 4 bases and J gave up 7 bases; unmatched junction bases: 3. Germline V lookup: CDR1 SGHRS, CDR2 YFSETQ. Only a few counts were recorded for this clonotype. What it binds is not known. Primed by a sample-barcoded 5' primer and a J-beta primer mix, a second PCR proceeded for about 7 to 11 cycles. Using its own MiXCR run on the 5' RACE reads, TCRdb lists one record per CDR3 protein. This sample has some 900,000 distinct CDR3 sequences, with 48% found just once. This TCR was recovered from a man aged 25 to 40 in good health. The chain employs TRBV5-1 and TRBJ1-1, with 11 bases matching TRBD1. The sample taken for sequencing was blood. CDR3 sequence reads: CASSAGTGGEAFF. The CDR3 bases are TGCGCCAGCAGCGCCGGGACAGGGGGTGAAGCTTTCTTT.